This T cell receptor beta chain was identified in a study of blood T cell repertoires in COVID-19. Study at large: Acute and convalescent COVID-19 specimens originated in the United States, Italy and Spain.

This CDR3 has 15 amino acids. Per germline, CDR1 SGHTA and CDR2 FQGTGA. J was trimmed by 7 bases and V by 5 bases; bases with no gene match: 8. The recovered donors of Cohort 3 showed two negative PCRs, clearance, or symptom resolution. Measured with immunoSEQ multiplex PCR; TCRdb has only the in-frame clones, and not every one. The sample includes approximately 150,000 clones, 70% to 85% of them seen just once. J is TRBJ1-6 and V is TRBV7-3, with TRBD1 matching 7 bases. This TCR derives from a man aged 50-59 years who had recovered from COVID-19. The sequenced sample was PBMCs or T cells enriched from blood (not recorded which). The CDR3 sequence: CASSASGTVNSPLHF. For the CDR3, the DNA is TGTGCCAGCAGCGCCTCCGGGACAGTCAATTCACCCCTCCACTTT.